This T cell receptor beta chain originates from a study of cytomegalovirus exposure and HLA in healthy donors. Study information: Some 85 million unique TCRs from HLA-typed donors were held in an early data release. Findings and limits, study-wide: An analysis done earlier found most TCR beta V segments productive about 87% or about 30% of the time. Sequencing had likely introduced a cluster of highly shared sequence variants as an artifact. In a later analysis, TCR beta V- and J-gene trimming was associated with a missense DCLRE1C variant.

The trim removed 1 base at V and 6 bases at J, leaving 9 bases unmatched. The CDR3 is made up of 15 amino acids. Per germline, CDR1 SGHRS and CDR2 YFSETQ. This clone was counted between two and nine times. Its specificity is unknown. A multiplex PCR was run with 60 Vbeta primers and 13 Jbeta primers. Method: immunoSEQ multiplex PCR; TCRdb's copy keeps in-frame clones and lacks some. This table has around 150,000 clones, approximately 72% appearing once. This receptor was obtained from a man aged 35 to 55 in good health and CMV-seropositive. Source material: PBMCs. The V gene is TRBV5-1, the J gene TRBJ2-7; 8 bases match TRBD1. The CDR3 DNA reads as TGCGCCAGCAGCTTGCGGCCAGGGGGCGGAAGCGAGCAGTACTTC. Protein sequence: CASSLRPGGGSEQYF.